The 21 T cell receptor beta chains below were found in one sample sequenced in a study of vaccination effects on CD4 cells after COVID-19. In the ViraFEST assay, antigen-specific CD4+ clonotypes were identified by expansion after peptide-pool stimulation. Subsequent to roughly 10 days of culture, CD4+ T cells were isolated. Two-dose vaccination with either BNT162b2 or mRNA-1273 was given to the participants. No antigen has been assigned to these receptors. Here immunoSEQ multiplex PCR was the method, and the copy in TCRdb shows in-frame clones only, minus some. The data contain approximately 12,000 clones, 71% of them seen just once; the ten biggest clones take up roughly 8.7%. This specimen was CD4+ T cells from PBMCs cultured with SARS-CoV-2 spike peptides, taken after COVID-19 vaccination. These receptors were obtained from a human donor who received a COVID-19 vaccine.

This clone was seen a handful of times. This chain uses TRBV2 with TRBJ2-2, with D maybe TRBD1 (6 bases). Germline V gives CDR1 SNHLY, CDR2 FYNNEI. Trimming stripped 6 bases from V and 7 bases from J, with 15 bases between. The CDR3 length is 14 residues. In nucleotides, the CDR3 is TGTGCCAGCAGACCAACACAGGGCGGCGGGGAGCTGTTTTTT. It codes for CASRPTQGGGELFF.

The genes are TRBV12-3 or TRBV12-4 and TRBJ2-1; D might be TRBD2 (6 bases). Trimming took 5 bases from V and 10 from J, leaving 12 bases between them. CDR3 length: 12 amino acids. The chain's CDR3 is CASSLPLAEQFF. The CDR3 coding sequence is TGTGCCAGCAGTCTCCCTCTAGCGGAGCAGTTCTTC.

In this sample, this clone turned up a few times. V usage is TRBV7-9 and J usage is TRBJ1-6, with D uncertain. Germline V gives CDR1 SEHNR, CDR2 FQNEAQ (reference sequence). V gave up 5 bases and J gave up 6 bases, with 11 bases separating them. This CDR3 has 14 residues. CDR3 DNA sequence: TGTGCCAGCAGCCGAAAACGCGGTAATTCACCCCTCCACTTT. This sequence encodes CASSRKRGNSPLHF.

The chain joins TRBV6-5 to TRBJ2-2, with 8 nucleotides matching TRBD2. CDR1 is MNHEY, CDR2 SVGAGI, per germline. The CDR3 contains 12 residues. V lost 11 bases and J lost 3; bases outside the gene matches: 2. The CDR3 sequence: CARGGYTGELFF. DNA for the CDR3: TGTGCCCGGGGGGGGTACACCGGGGAGCTGTTTTTT.

CDR3 in amino acids: CASRLAPPSIANYNEQFF. CDR3 in DNA: TGTGCAAGTCGCTTAGCCCCCCCCTCGATAGCGAACTACAATGAGCAGTTCTTC. The chain links TRBV12-2 to TRBJ2-1; the table's D call TRBD2 went unverified against the DNA. TRBV12-2 is termed a pseudogene. This CDR3 has 18 residues.

The chain recombines TRBV4-2 with TRBJ1-1; D possibly corresponds to TRBD1 (6 bases). Germline V lookup: CDR1 LGHNA, CDR2 YNFKEQ. There are 12 residues in the CDR3. The V end lost 11 bases, the J end lost 1 base, and 11 bases lay between the germline ends. The CDR3 here is CAAGAENTEAFF. The CDR3 nucleotides are TGTGCCGCGGGGGCAGAGAACACTGAAGCTTTCTTT.

This clone was observed once. The chain links TRBV19 to TRBJ1-6, with 10 bases aligning to TRBD1. CDR3 length: 18 amino acids. Germline V gene lookup returns CDR1 LNHDA and CDR2 SQIVND (reference sequence). J lost 0 bases, V lost 4 bases, and 6 bases had no gene match. CDR3 DNA: TGTGCCAGTAGTAAGAGGACAGGGGGGAGCTCCTATAATTCACCCCTCCACTTT. It translates to CASSKRTGGSSYNSPLHF. Supplemented by reference TRBV19 and TRBJ1-6, the full variable domain reads DGGITQSPKYLFRKEGQNVTLSCEQNLNHDAMYWYRQDPGQGLRLIYYSQIVNDFQKGDIAEGYSVSREKKESFPLTVTSAQKNPTAFYLCASSKRTGGSSYNSPLHFGNGTRLTVT.

This clone was seen a few times. J is TRBJ1-1 and V is TRBV3-1 (or the pseudogene TRBV3-2); TRBD1 is a possible D gene (6 bases). CDR3 length: 14 amino acids. Germline values: CDR1 LGHDT, CDR2 YNNKEL (reference sequence). Trimming cost V 6 bases and J 3 bases, with 14 bases left between them. In DNA form, the CDR3 reads TGTGCCAGCAGTCAGACAGGAACTCACACTGAAGCTTTCTTT. This translates into CASSQTGTHTEAFF.

V and J are TRBV18 and TRBJ2-2; tentatively, D is TRBD1 (6 bases). CDR3 size: 14 residues. V was trimmed by 3 bases and J by 7 bases, leaving 12 bases between them. Germline V lookup: CDR1 KGHSH, CDR2 LQKENI. The CDR3 loop reads CASSPRTVNGELFF. CDR3 nucleotide sequence: TGTGCCAGCTCACCGCGGACAGTCAACGGGGAGCTGTTTTTT. The full variable domain, completed using reference TRBV18 and TRBJ2-2, is NAGVMQNPRHLVRRRGQEARLRCSPMKGHSHVYWYRQLPEEGLKFMVYLQKENIIDESGMPKERFSAEFPKEGPSILRIQQVVRGDSAAYFCASSPRTVNGELFFGEGSRLTVL.

The chain has TRBV6-4 and TRBJ1-6; TRBD1 aligns across 8 bases. This CDR3 has 14 residues. The trim removed 0 bases at V and 9 bases at J, leaving 1 base unmatched. Per germline, CDR1 MRHNA and CDR2 SNTAGT. The CDR3 DNA sequence: TGTGCCAGCAGTGACTCAACAGGGGGTTCACCCCTCCACTTT. Protein sequence: CASSDSTGGSPLHF.

This chain uses TRBV5-4 with TRBJ2-1; D remains unclear. CDR1 is SGHNT and CDR2 is YYREEE in the germline V gene (reference sequence). The V end was cut by 4 bases, the J end by 3 bases, with 14 bases between. The CDR3 loop spans 15 amino acids. The CDR3: CASSREASVYNEQFF. The CDR3 coding sequence is TGTGCCAGCAGCCGCGAAGCTAGTGTCTACAATGAGCAGTTCTTC. The whole variable domain, remainder taken from reference TRBV5-4 and TRBJ2-1, is ETGVTQSPTHLIKTRGQQVTLRCSSQSGHNTVSWYQQALGQGPQFIFQYYREEENGRGNFPPRFSGLQFPNYSSELNVNALELDDSALYLCASSREASVYNEQFFGPGTRLTVL.

This clone appeared a few times. The V and J genes are TRBV18 and TRBJ1-3, with no clear D. V was shortened by 3 bases and J by 0 bases, with 9 bases between the two germline ends. Germline CDR1 is KGHSH and CDR2 is LQKENI. There are 15 residues in the CDR3. Here the CDR3 DNA reads TGTGCCAGCTCACCTAGAAGGCTCTCTGGAAACACCATATATTTT. Its translation is CASSPRRLSGNTIYF.

Only one count was recorded for this clone. This chain links TRBV12-3 or TRBV12-4 with TRBJ1-2; D unresolved. The ends were cut back, 2 bases at V and 1 base at J, with 5 bases in the middle. The CDR3 totals 13 residues. The CDR3 DNA reads TGTGCCAGCAGTTTACCATATAACTATGGCTACACCTTC. Translating gives CASSLPYNYGYTF.

The J gene is TRBJ2-5, the V gene TRBV11-2, with D possibly TRBD2 on 5 matching bases. The germline CDR1 and CDR2 sequences are SGHAT and FQNNGV. The CDR3 is 14 residues long. With 3 bases removed from V and 4 bases from J, the gap between germline ends came to 12 bases. As DNA, the CDR3 is TGTGCCAGCAGCTTGGAGGCCAGCAGAGAGACCCAGTACTTC. Its protein is CASSLEASRETQYF.

This clone was seen a few times. The CDR3 region is CASSPRTGRNEQFF. As DNA, the CDR3 is TGTGCCAGCTCACCACGGACAGGGCGCAATGAGCAGTTCTTC. This chain connects TRBV18 to TRBJ2-1, with 8 positions matching TRBD1. The V and J ends lost 1 base and 6 bases, in that order; junction bases with no gene match: 2. Germline-derived CDR1 and CDR2 are KGHSH and LQKENI. This CDR3 region has 14 residues.

This clone was observed once. The rearrangement links TRBV5-1 to TRBJ1-1; D unresolved. The CDR3 runs 14 residues. Germline V gene sequence: CDR1 SGHRS, CDR2 YFSETQ. V shed 1 base and J shed 4 bases, with 11 bases lying between them. CDR3 sequence (DNA): TGCGCCAGCAGCTTGTCCAAGGAGTCCACTGAAGCTTTCTTT. This encodes CASSLSKESTEAFF.

This clone was counted a single time. The chain has TRBV6-5 and TRBJ2-4, with a possible D match to TRBD2 (6 bases). The V gene lost 10 bases and the J gene lost 3 bases, with 13 bases spanning the gap. Germline V gene sequence: CDR1 MNHEY, CDR2 SVGAGI. The CDR3 is 13 amino acids. CDR3 bases: TGTGCCACTACGGACTACGGCAAAAACATTCAGTACTTC. This codes for CATTDYGKNIQYF.

The chain joins TRBV7-3 to TRBJ2-1; 7 nucleotides agree with TRBD1. V was pared by 5 bases and J by 8 bases, with 12 bases of the junction left unmatched. The CDR3 extends over 15 amino acids. Germline V gene sequence: CDR1 SGHTA, CDR2 FQGTGA. For the CDR3, the DNA is TGTGCCAGCAGCCCAGCTAAGACAGGGAACGATGAGCAGTTCTTC. It translates to CASSPAKTGNDEQFF.

The chain recombines TRBV6-5 with TRBJ1-1; D is unclear. Trimming stripped 2 bases from V and 3 bases from J, with 10 bases between. The length of the CDR3 is 14 residues. Germline V CDR1 and CDR2: MNHEY, SVGAGI. The CDR3 bases are TGTGCCAGCAGTTACAGGGTCGCGGACACTGAAGCTTTCTTT. This gives the protein CASSYRVADTEAFF.

The sample holds a few counts of this clone. The rearrangement joins TRBV7-9 to TRBJ2-2; D remains unclear. There are 12 residues in the CDR3. V lost 2 bases and J 6 bases, leaving 4 bases between the germline ends. Germline V gene data show CDR1 as SEHNR and CDR2 as FQNEAQ (reference sequence). The CDR3 sequence: CASSLRAGELFF. The CDR3 DNA follows: TGTGCCAGCAGCTTACGGGCCGGGGAGCTGTTTTTT.

This clone was seen a single time. The chain recombines TRBV4-1 with TRBJ2-5; the match to TRBD2 covers 9 bases. Germline CDR1 is MGHRA and CDR2 is YSYEKL. J gave up 0 bases and V 1 base, and 9 bases lay outside the gene matches. This CDR3 has 18 amino acids. The CDR3 is CASSQGRTRLADQETQYF. CDR3 DNA sequence: TGCGCCAGCAGCCAAGGGAGAACCAGACTAGCGGACCAAGAGACCCAGTACTTC.